The 20 T cell receptor beta chains listed next were all sequenced from one sample in a study of T-cell memory formation after mild COVID-19. MiXCR, applied by TCRdb to the 5' RACE reads, yields one record per CDR3 protein. The sample lists around 450,000 distinct CDR3 sequences, 20% to 25% occurring once. The sequenced sample was PBMCs or a T cell subset sorted from them (not recorded which). The receptors were gathered from an adult woman who had mild COVID-19 (a few samples of this study predate the infection). Cell type and time point are not known.

CDR3 residues: CASSVGTPPQPQHF. CDR3 nucleotides: TGTGCCAGCAGCGTCGGGACCCCGCCTCAGCCCCAGCATTTT. The chain is built from TRBV7-9 and TRBJ1-5, with a tentative D call TRBD1 (5 bases). The CDR3 consists of 14 residues. The V end lost 5 bases, the J end lost 6 bases, and 14 bases lay between the germline ends. Germline V gene sequence: CDR1 SEHNR, CDR2 FQNEAQ (reference sequence).

The CDR3 coding sequence is TGTGCCAGCAGTCCACAGGGTGGTCGTGGAAACACCATATATTTT. Encoded protein: CASSPQGGRGNTIYF. The rearrangement uses TRBV6-6 and TRBJ1-3; a possible D gene is TRBD1 (6 bases). The V gene lost 5 bases and the J gene lost 3 bases, with 14 bases spanning the gap. CDR1 and CDR2 from the germline V gene are MNHNY and SVGAGI (reference sequence). CDR3 size: 15 residues.

The V call is TRBV12-3 or TRBV12-4, the J call TRBJ2-2; tentative D call: TRBD2 (5 bases). This CDR3 is built from 13 residues. Trimming left V 3 bases short and J 6 bases short, with 8 bases between. CDR3 DNA: TGTGCCAGCAGTTTGTTGAGGGCCGGGGAGCTGTTTTTT. As protein: CASSLLRAGELFF.

The CDR3 sequence is CASSAVRAFQETQYF. The DNA for the CDR3 is TGTGCCAGTAGTGCGGTGCGGGCCTTCCAAGAGACCCAGTACTTC. The genes are TRBV19 and TRBJ2-5, with D possibly being TRBD2 (5 bases). Germline loops: CDR1 LNHDA, CDR2 SQIVND (reference sequence). The CDR3 totals 15 residues. V was trimmed by 5 bases and J by 1 base, leaving 14 bases between them.

CDR3 region: CASSFNNQNEKLFF. The CDR3 DNA follows: TGCGCCAGCAGCTTCAACAACCAAAATGAAAAACTGTTTTTT. The gene calls are TRBV5-1 and TRBJ1-4; D remains ambiguous. The CDR3 is 14 residues long. Trimming cost V 2 bases and J 5 bases, with 10 bases left between them. The germline CDR1 and CDR2 sequences are SGHRS and YFSETQ.

This chain links TRBV5-4 with TRBJ1-1; D remains ambiguous. The CDR3 is 12 residues long. Trimming cost V 4 bases and J 5 bases, with 9 bases left between them. Germline V CDR1 and CDR2: SGHNT, YYREEE (reference sequence). CDR3 nucleotides: TGTGCCAGCAGCGACGGGTGGACTGAAGCTTTCTTT. It is translated as CASSDGWTEAFF.

The CDR3: CSARVPILGTDTQYF. CDR3 nucleotides: TGCAGTGCTAGAGTCCCAATTCTAGGGACAGATACGCAGTATTTT. The chain has TRBV20-1 and TRBJ2-3; D unclear. V was shortened by 1 base and J by 3 bases, with 14 bases between the two germline ends. This CDR3 has 15 residues. From germline, CDR1 is DFQATT and CDR2 SNEGSKA (reference sequence).

The V call is TRBV7-9, the J call TRBJ2-1, with D unclear. The V gene's germline CDR1 is SEHNR and CDR2 FQNEAQ (reference sequence). V dropped 4 bases and J dropped 9 bases, with 13 bases sitting between them. The CDR3 contains 13 residues. This chain's CDR3 is CASSSYAASEQFF. For the CDR3, the DNA is TGTGCCAGCAGCTCATACGCGGCATCTGAGCAGTTCTTC.

V is TRBV7-9 and J is TRBJ2-7; TRBD1 aligns across 9 bases. Looked up from germline, CDR1 is SEHNR and CDR2 is FQNEAQ (reference sequence). J was trimmed by 1 base and V by 6 bases; bases with no gene match: 22. CDR3 length equals 20 residues. The CDR3 nucleotides are TGTGCCAGCAGGCAGTTCTATTCAAGGGGGCGGGACAGGGAGTCCTACGAGCAGTACTTC. Its translation: CASRQFYSRGRDRESYEQYF.

The CDR3 region is CASSVEFLETDTQYF. CDR3 bases: TGTGCCAGCAGCGTAGAATTCTTGGAAACAGATACGCAGTATTTT. The rearrangement uses TRBV9 and TRBJ2-3, with D unclear. Trimming removed 0 bases from V and 3 bases from J, with 11 bases in between. This CDR3 contains 15 residues. Germline V CDR1 and CDR2: SGDLS, YYNGEE. The complete variable domain, with remaining parts taken from reference TRBV9 and TRBJ2-3, reads DSGVTQTPKHLITATGQRVTLRCSPRSGDLSVYWYQQSLDQGLQFLIQYYNGEERAKGNILERFSAQQFPDLHSELNLSSLELGDSALYFCASSVEFLETDTQYFGPGTRLTVL.

This clonotype came up a few times. The rearrangement uses TRBV20-1 and TRBJ2-1; tentatively, D is TRBD2 (6 bases). Trimming shortened V by 6 bases and J by 8 bases, and 20 bases separated the two germline ends. This CDR3 contains 14 residues. Germline V gene sequence: CDR1 DFQATT, CDR2 SNEGSKA (reference sequence). The CDR3 loop reads CSAMAGTHEYEQFF. The CDR3 bases are TGCAGTGCCATGGCCGGGACTCACGAGTATGAGCAGTTCTTC.

This clonotype was seen at least ten times. The rearrangement uses TRBV12-3 or TRBV12-4 and TRBJ2-3; 9 bases agree with TRBD2. The V and J ends lost 5 bases and 1 base, in that order; junction bases with no gene match: 7. The CDR3 runs 16 residues. CDR3 bases: TGTGCCAGCAGTCCTCTAGCGGGAATTGGCACAGATACGCAGTATTTT. As protein: CASSPLAGIGTDTQYF.

This chain connects TRBV5-6 to TRBJ1-5; 7 nucleotides align to TRBD1. This CDR3 is built from 14 residues. From germline, CDR1 is SGHDT and CDR2 YYEEEE. The V and J ends lost 2 bases and 2 bases, in that order; junction bases with no gene match: 1. CDR3: CASSFGTGNQPQHF. CDR3 DNA sequence: TGTGCCAGCAGCTTCGGGACAGGCAATCAGCCCCAGCATTTT.

This chain uses TRBV7-9 with TRBJ2-1, with a weak D call TRBD1 (9 bases). Per germline, CDR1 SEHNR and CDR2 FQNEAQ (reference sequence). The germline V and J ends were trimmed by 5 bases and 10 bases, with 27 bases remaining between them. The CDR3 is 17 amino acids. Written as DNA, the CDR3 is TGTGCCAGCAGCCCCTACGGGGGGGGACAGGGCAGTCGCGAGCAGTTCTTC. The encoded protein is CASSPYGGGQGSREQFF.

This clonotype turned up a few times. The chain recombines TRBV12-3 or TRBV12-4 with TRBJ2-7; TRBD2 aligns across 10 bases. The CDR3 extends over 18 amino acids. Germline trimming cut 0 bases from V and 1 base from J; bases unmatched to any gene: 9. The CDR3 here is CASSLAGAGGPRSYEQYF. Here the CDR3 DNA reads TGTGCCAGCAGTTTAGCCGGAGCGGGAGGGCCTAGGTCCTACGAGCAGTACTTC.

This clonotype turned up a few times. The genes are TRBV5-1 and TRBJ2-3, with D perhaps assigned TRBD1 or TRBD2 (6 bases each). Trimming removed 3 bases at V and 3 bases at J, with 17 bases between. The CDR3 has 16 amino acids. Looked up from germline, CDR1 is SGHRS and CDR2 is YFSETQ. The CDR3 nucleotides read TGCGCCAGCAGCTGGGGGGCCCCTGGGGGGACAGATACGCAGTATTTT. Its protein is CASSWGAPGGTDTQYF.

This clonotype occurred a few times. This chain uses TRBV5-6 with TRBJ2-5; tentatively, D is TRBD2 (6 bases). V was shortened by 0 bases and J by 4 bases, with 16 bases between the two germline ends. The V gene's germline CDR1 is SGHDT and CDR2 YYEEEE. The CDR3 has 16 amino acids. CDR3 bases: TGTGCCAGCAGCTTGGCCCCGGGACTTGGGGGAGAGACCCAGTACTTC. Its protein is CASSLAPGLGGETQYF.

The CDR3 sequence: CSARDKRLYTDTQYF. CDR3 nucleotide sequence: TGCAGTGCTAGAGATAAAAGACTCTACACAGATACGCAGTATTTT. This chain connects TRBV20-1 to TRBJ2-3; D is ambiguous. V was clipped by 0 bases and J by 2 bases, with 12 bases between them. Germline assignment: CDR1 DFQATT and CDR2 SNEGSKA (reference sequence). CDR3 length: 15 amino acids.

This clonotype was recorded a few times. J is TRBJ1-1 and V is TRBV29-1, with D uncertain. V lost 0 bases and J lost 0, with 5 bases in between. There are 13 residues in the CDR3. Germline loops: CDR1 SQVTM, CDR2 ANQGSEA. CDR3 in amino acids: CSVEDLMNTEAFF. The DNA for the CDR3 is TGCAGCGTTGAAGACCTAATGAACACTGAAGCTTTCTTT.

The chain couples TRBV11-2 to TRBJ2-3, with D uncertain. The CDR3 consists of 16 residues. The V gene's germline CDR1 is SGHAT and CDR2 FQNNGV. V was cut by 5 bases and J by 3 bases, with 18 bases left in between. The CDR3 bases are TGTGCCAGCAGCCCCCGATGGGCTAGGATAACAGATACGCAGTATTTT. Protein: CASSPRWARITDTQYF.